These 25 T cell receptor beta chains originate from one sample sequenced in a study of T-cell memory formation after mild COVID-19. TCRdb called the 5' RACE reads again in MiXCR, with one record for every CDR3 protein. Of roughly 600,000 distinct CDR3 sequences listed, under 20% are singletons. Specimen: PBMCs or a T cell subset sorted from them (not recorded which). The receptor source for this set is an adult woman who had mild COVID-19 (a few samples of this study predate the infection). Cell type and time point are not known.

The rearrangement uses TRBV5-6 and TRBJ2-7; 8 nucleotides align to TRBD1. The V and J ends lost 2 bases and 4 bases, in that order; junction bases with no gene match: 17. The CDR3 consists of 18 residues. Germline-derived CDR1 and CDR2 are SGHDT and YYEEEE. CDR3 protein: CASSFAYGTGTGSYEQYF. DNA of the CDR3: TGTGCCAGCAGCTTTGCTTATGGGACAGGCACTGGCTCTTACGAGCAGTACTTC.

The rearrangement joins TRBV6-1 to TRBJ2-7; TRBD1 might be the D (6 bases). This CDR3 has 15 residues. Per the germline V gene, CDR1 is MNHNS and CDR2 is SASEGT. Trimming cost V 6 bases and J 2 bases, with 17 bases left between them. The CDR3 here is CASRDGPGVAYEQYF. The CDR3 bases are TGTGCCAGCAGGGATGGGCCAGGGGTCGCCTACGAGCAGTACTTC.

In its sample, this clonotype was seen a few times. This sequence joins TRBV20-1 and TRBJ1-3; D is unclear. Trimming removed 0 bases at V and 2 bases at J, with 8 bases between. Germline loops: CDR1 DFQATT, CDR2 SNEGSKA (reference sequence). This CDR3 contains 14 residues. The CDR3 is CSAREPVPGNTIYF. In nucleotides, the CDR3 is TGCAGTGCTAGAGAACCCGTCCCTGGAAACACCATATATTTT.

This clonotype was seen many times. The CDR3 sequence is CASSTTGNTEAFF. In DNA form, the CDR3 reads TGTGCCAGCAGCACGACAGGGAACACTGAAGCTTTCTTT. This chain uses TRBV7-6 with TRBJ1-1; maybe TRBD1 (6 bases). The CDR3 extends over 13 amino acids. The V gene's germline CDR1 is SGHVS and CDR2 FNYEAQ. Trimming took 5 bases from V and 1 from J, leaving 8 bases between them.

The chain carries TRBV5-1 and TRBJ2-7, with D unclear. Germline-derived CDR1 and CDR2 are SGHRS and YFSETQ. The CDR3 has 14 amino acids. With 0 bases removed from V and 2 bases from J, the gap between germline ends came to 9 bases. In nucleotides, the CDR3 is TGCGCCAGCAGCTTGGGTCAGTGGCCCTACGAGCAGTACTTC. It is translated as CASSLGQWPYEQYF.

The sample holds a few counts of this clonotype. V usage is TRBV4-1 and J usage is TRBJ2-4; 11 bases line up with TRBD2. V was clipped by 2 bases and J by 9 bases; unmatched bases: 12. CDR1 is MGHRA, CDR2 YSYEKL, per germline. This CDR3 region has 17 residues. The CDR3 reads CASSQSIAGGPIGIQYF. In DNA form, the CDR3 reads TGCGCCAGCAGCCAAAGCATAGCGGGGGGGCCCATTGGCATTCAGTACTTC.

This chain connects TRBV7-9 to TRBJ2-7, with 9 nucleotides matching TRBD2. The V gene's germline CDR1 is SEHNR and CDR2 FQNEAQ (reference sequence). The CDR3 sequence is 14 residues long. Losses at the gene ends were 1 base for V and 3 bases for J; bases not matched to a gene: 1. The CDR3: CASSLGGRVYEQYF. The CDR3 DNA reads as TGTGCCAGCAGCTTAGGCGGGAGGGTCTACGAGCAGTACTTC.

The V gene is TRBV7-9, the J gene TRBJ1-2; TRBD1 might be the D (6 bases). Germline CDR1 is SEHNR and CDR2 is FQNEAQ (reference sequence). The CDR3 is 14 amino acids. Trimming took 5 bases from V and 7 from J, leaving 17 bases between them. For the CDR3, the DNA is TGTGCCAGCAGCACACCCGGGACAAGGAGTGGCTACACCTTC. Translating gives CASSTPGTRSGYTF.

This clonotype was detected a few times. The V gene is TRBV19, the J gene TRBJ1-2; 10 bases match TRBD1. This CDR3 region has 17 residues. The V gene's germline CDR1 is LNHDA and CDR2 SQIVND (reference sequence). V lost 4 bases to trimming and J lost 6 bases; unmatched junction nucleotides: 14. The CDR3 coding sequence is TGTGCCAGTAGTACAGAGCCCTCTCGAGGGACAGGGGATGGCTACACCTTC. Its protein is CASSTEPSRGTGDGYTF.

This clonotype was recorded a few times. The rearrangement joins TRBV30 to TRBJ2-6, with no clear D. Per germline, CDR1 GTSNPN and CDR2 SVGIG (reference sequence). The CDR3 is 12 residues long. The V and J ends lost 3 bases and 12 bases respectively, with 12 bases between them. CDR3 loop: CAWSPLPGVLTF. The CDR3 DNA reads as TGTGCCTGGAGCCCCCTTCCGGGCGTCCTGACTTTC.

This clonotype occurred a few times. In DNA form, the CDR3 reads TGTGCCAGCAGCGTAGCCGCTCAACTCAGCTCCTACAATGAGCAGTTCTTC. Translating gives CASSVAAQLSSYNEQFF. The rearrangement links TRBV9 to TRBJ2-1; D is undetermined. The CDR3 spans 17 residues. The V and J ends lost 0 bases and 0 bases respectively, with 13 bases between them. Germline lookup yields CDR1 SGDLS and CDR2 YYNGEE. Variable domain in full (rest from reference TRBV9 and TRBJ2-1): DSGVTQTPKHLITATGQRVTLRCSPRSGDLSVYWYQQSLDQGLQFLIQYYNGEERAKGNILERFSAQQFPDLHSELNLSSLELGDSALYFCASSVAAQLSSYNEQFFGPGTRLTVL.

The V gene is TRBV24-1, the J gene TRBJ2-1; 14 bases map to TRBD2. Germline CDR1 reads KGHDR; CDR2 reads SFDVKD. Germline trimming cut 3 bases from V and 3 bases from J; bases unmatched to any gene: 6. The CDR3 runs to 18 residues. The CDR3 sequence is CATSDRGLAGENYNEQFF. CDR3 bases: TGTGCCACCAGTGATAGGGGACTAGCGGGAGAGAACTACAATGAGCAGTTCTTC.

The V and J genes are TRBV3-1 and TRBJ1-4; no definite D call. Germline V lookup: CDR1 LGHDT, CDR2 YNNKEL (reference sequence). CDR3 length equals 14 residues. The V end was cut by 4 bases, the J end by 5 bases, with 11 bases between. The CDR3 here is CASSRTGLNEKLFF. The CDR3 DNA reads as TGTGCCAGCAGCCGGACGGGCCTAAATGAAAAACTGTTTTTT.

This clonotype was observed a handful of times. The chain carries TRBV24-1 and TRBJ2-1; D is tentatively TRBD1 or TRBD2 (5 bases each). This CDR3 contains 14 residues. V gave up 6 bases and J gave up 9 bases, with 17 bases separating them. Germline CDR1 and CDR2: KGHDR and SFDVKD. The CDR3 loop reads CATSLRDLPGEQFF. In DNA, the CDR3 is TGTGCCACCAGTCTCCGGGACCTCCCGGGTGAGCAGTTCTTC.

The chain couples TRBV5-4 to TRBJ2-2; no firm D call. There are 17 residues in the CDR3. V was clipped by 3 bases and J by 1 base, with 16 bases between them. CDR1 SGHNT and CDR2 YYREEE come from the germline V gene (reference sequence). DNA for the CDR3: TGTGCCAGCAGCTGGCAAGTGGCTAGGAGGAACACCGGGGAGCTGTTTTTT. Translating it yields CASSWQVARRNTGELFF.

A few counts support this clonotype. The rearrangement links TRBV6-5 to TRBJ1-1, with TRBD1 as a possible D gene (5 bases). Trimming removed 2 bases from V and 1 base from J, with 8 bases in between. Germline values: CDR1 MNHEY, CDR2 SVGAGI. There are 14 residues in the CDR3. DNA for the CDR3: TGTGCCAGCAGTTACGACAGCTCGAACACTGAAGCTTTCTTT. Its protein product is CASSYDSSNTEAFF.

This clonotype occurred a few times. V gene TRBV12-3 or TRBV12-4 combines with J gene TRBJ1-1; D is ambiguous. This CDR3 is 14 amino acids long. Trimming pared 3 bases from V and 1 base from J, leaving 9 bases between. This CDR3 reads CASSFRNENTEAFF. CDR3 DNA: TGTGCCAGCAGTTTCCGGAACGAGAACACTGAAGCTTTCTTT.

The gene calls are TRBV4-3 and TRBJ1-1, with D unresolved. CDR1 LGHNA and CDR2 YSLEER come from the germline V gene. This CDR3 contains 18 residues. The V end was cut by 0 bases, the J end by 3 bases, with 20 bases between. CDR3: CASSQDRSHGLRDTEAFF. As DNA, the CDR3 is TGCGCCAGCAGCCAAGATAGGAGTCACGGACTTAGGGACACTGAAGCTTTCTTT.

This rearrangement joins TRBV24-1 to TRBJ2-5; TRBD2 aligns across 12 bases. CDR1 is KGHDR and CDR2 is SFDVKD in the germline V gene. V was clipped by 4 bases and J by 6 bases; unmatched bases: 17. This CDR3 region has 19 residues. The CDR3, as DNA: TGTGCCACCAGTGACTCCTCCGGGACTAGCGGGTCCCCGCGGCAGACCCAGTACTTC. Its translation is CATSDSSGTSGSPRQTQYF.

The chain joins TRBV24-1 to TRBJ2-4, with 8 positions matching TRBD1. CDR3 length: 17 amino acids. Trimming at V came to 6 bases and at J to 0 bases, leaving 9 bases not matched to a gene. Germline V gene data show CDR1 as KGHDR and CDR2 as SFDVKD. The CDR3 spells CATSIRTGIIAKNIQYF. The CDR3 coding sequence is TGTGCCACCAGTATTAGGACAGGGATTATAGCCAAAAACATTCAGTACTTC.

This clonotype was counted many times. The V and J genes are TRBV12-3 or TRBV12-4 and TRBJ2-7; 11 bases fit TRBD2. The CDR3 runs to 16 residues. The junction had 11 bases not matched to a gene; V was cut back by 5 bases and J by 5 bases. This CDR3 reads CASSTTRLAGTDEQYF. The DNA of the CDR3 is TGTGCCAGCAGTACTACCCGACTAGCGGGAACTGACGAGCAGTACTTC.

CDR3 amino acids: CASSQGSGSGSSSYEQYF. In DNA, the CDR3 is TGCGCCAGCAGCCAAGGGAGTGGAAGCGGGTCTTCTTCCTACGAGCAGTACTTC. The rearrangement uses TRBV4-1 and TRBJ2-7; tentatively, D is TRBD2 (6 bases). The CDR3 spans 18 residues. In germline, CDR1 is MGHRA, CDR2 YSYEKL. V lost 1 base to trimming and J lost 1 base, with 20 bases between them.

Only a few counts were recorded for this clonotype. The chain links TRBV15 to TRBJ1-1; TRBD1 might be the D (5 bases). V lost 4 bases and J lost 5, with 8 bases in between. Germline V gene data show CDR1 as LNHNV and CDR2 as YYDKDF (reference sequence). There are 12 residues in the CDR3. The chain's CDR3 is CATSMGRTEAFF. The CDR3 coding sequence is TGTGCCACCAGCATGGGACGTACTGAAGCTTTCTTT. Complete variable domain (other parts from reference TRBV15 and TRBJ1-1): DAMVIQNPRYQVTQFGKPVTLSCSQTLNHNVMYWYQQKSSQAPKLLFHYYDKDFNNEADTPDNFQSRRPNTSFCFLDIRSPGLGDTAMYLCATSMGRTEAFFGQGTRLTVV.

The V gene is TRBV7-6, the J gene TRBJ1-1; TRBD1 might be the D (6 bases). The CDR3 contains 13 residues. Germline assignment: CDR1 SGHVS and CDR2 FNYEAQ. Trimming left V 6 bases short and J 3 bases short, with 11 bases between. The CDR3 coding sequence is TGTGCCAGCAGTTGGGGGGGGCACACTGAAGCTTTCTTT. Its translation: CASSWGGHTEAFF. The variable domain in full, completed from reference TRBV7-6 and TRBJ1-1, reads GAGVSQSPRYKVTKRGQDVALRCDPISGHVSLYWYRQALGQGPEFLTYFNYEAQQDKSGLPNDRFSAERPEGSISTLTIQRTEQRDSAMYRCASSWGGHTEAFFGQGTRLTVV.

This clonotype has only a few counts. The genes are TRBV20-1 and TRBJ2-1; a weak D match, TRBD2 (6 bases). V was pared by 5 bases and J by 7 bases, with 15 bases between. This CDR3 contains 13 residues. Germline-derived CDR1 and CDR2 are DFQATT and SNEGSKA (reference sequence). The CDR3 sequence is CSARDPRGNEQFF. CDR3 in DNA: TGCAGTGCTCGGGACCCGCGGGGTAATGAGCAGTTCTTC.